These T cell receptor beta chains were read from a single sample in a study of blood T cell repertoires in COVID-19. Measured with immunoSEQ multiplex PCR; TCRdb has only the in-frame clones, and not every one. This table holds approximately 160,000 clones, around 80% found once. Sequenced: PBMCs or T cells enriched from blood (not recorded which). The source of these receptors is a woman aged 50 to 60 in a cohort exposed to, infected with or recovered from COVID-19 (not recorded which). Both conserved end residues are part of each CDR3. Each record gives: J gene, D gene, V gene, CDR3 protein, CDR3 DNA. A D gene is named only where the DNA matches it firmly.

J gene: TRBJ1-1
D gene: -
V gene: TRBV18
CDR3 protein: CASSSSNTEAFF
CDR3 DNA: TGTGCCAGCTCATCCTCGAACACTGAAGCTTTCTTT

J gene: TRBJ1-2
D gene: -
V gene: TRBV5-1
CDR3 protein: CASRRNGEGRNGYTF
CDR3 DNA: TGCGCCAGCAGGAGAAATGGGGAGGGAAGGAATGGCTACACCTTC

J gene: TRBJ1-1
D gene: -
V gene: TRBV7-9
CDR3 protein: CASSPRGGGNTEAFF
CDR3 DNA: TGTGCCAGCAGCCCCCGGGGGGGTGGGAACACTGAAGCTTTCTTT

J gene: TRBJ2-7
D gene: TRBD2
V gene: TRBV6-1
CDR3 protein: CASSESGRNPWDEQYF
CDR3 DNA: TGTGCCAGCAGTGAGAGCGGGAGAAACCCCTGGGACGAGCAGTACTTC

J gene: TRBJ1-5
D gene: -
V gene: TRBV20-1
CDR3 protein: CSASTPYSNQPQHF
CDR3 DNA: TGCAGTGCTAGTACACCTTATAGCAATCAGCCCCAGCATTTT

J gene: TRBJ1-4
D gene: TRBD1
V gene: TRBV3-1/TRBV3-2
CDR3 protein: CASGGPGTVNEKLFF
CDR3 DNA: TGTGCCTCCGGAGGGCCCGGGACAGTTAATGAAAAACTGTTTTTT

J gene: TRBJ1-4
D gene: TRBD1
V gene: TRBV5-5
CDR3 protein: CASSLRWTGGLDEKLFF
CDR3 DNA: TGTGCCAGCAGCTTGAGATGGACAGGAGGCCTTGATGAAAAACTGTTTTTT

J gene: TRBJ1-6
D gene: -
V gene: TRBV21-1
CDR3 protein: CASSKVHRGLNSPLHF
CDR3 DNA: TGTGCCAGCAGCAAAGTCCACAGGGGGTTGAATTCACCCCTCCACTTT

J gene: TRBJ2-1
D gene: -
V gene: TRBV27
CDR3 protein: CASTTDSPYNEQFF
CDR3 DNA: TGTGCCAGCACGACAGACAGTCCATACAATGAGCAGTTCTTC

J gene: TRBJ1-2
D gene: -
V gene: TRBV5-4
CDR3 protein: CASSLGERGYGYTF
CDR3 DNA: TGTGCCAGCAGCTTGGGGGAAAGGGGATATGGCTACACCTTC

J gene: TRBJ2-2
D gene: TRBD2
V gene: TRBV19
CDR3 protein: CASRLWEGLNTGELFF
CDR3 DNA: TGTGCCAGTCGATTATGGGAGGGGTTGAACACCGGGGAGCTGTTTTTT